These 28 T cell receptor beta chains share one sample of origin, sequenced in a study of neurological immune-mediated disorders. TCRdb re-called the 5' RACE reads with MiXCR, one entry per CDR3 protein. The profile shows roughly 56,000 distinct CDR3 sequences, approximately 10% of them singletons. Sequenced sample: PBMCs. The receptors were sampled from a man aged 55 to 70 in good health.

This clonotype was seen many times. The CDR3 sequence is CASRGTGQRGNTIYF. CDR3 in DNA: TGTGCCAGCAGGGGAACAGGGCAGCGAGGAAACACCATATATTTT. The J gene is TRBJ1-3, the V gene TRBV6-6; perhaps TRBD1 as D (6 bases). Germline loops: CDR1 MNHNY, CDR2 SVGAGI (reference sequence). Trimming shortened V by 6 bases and J by 4 bases, and 16 bases separated the two germline ends. This CDR3 contains 15 residues.

This clonotype was observed at least ten times. DNA for the CDR3: TGCAGCGTCGCTGCCGGGAGTGGGTCCACGGCCCAGTACTTC. Encoded protein: CSVAAGSGSTAQYF. This chain links TRBV29-1 with TRBJ2-5; weak D call: TRBD2 (6 bases). Per germline, CDR1 SQVTM and CDR2 ANQGSEA. The CDR3 extends over 14 amino acids. Trimming removed 6 bases at V and 9 bases at J, with 23 bases between.

This clonotype was recorded many times. The genes are TRBV20-1 and TRBJ2-1; TRBD2 might be the D (5 bases). The V end lost 3 bases, the J end lost 7 bases, and 16 bases lay between the germline ends. Germline values: CDR1 DFQATT, CDR2 SNEGSKA (reference sequence). The CDR3 length is 14 residues. The CDR3 DNA reads as TGCAGTGCTAGTAAAGCGGTGGGAACGAATGAGCAGTTCTTC. Translation: CSASKAVGTNEQFF.

This clonotype appeared many times. The rearrangement joins TRBV5-1 to TRBJ2-3; perhaps D is TRBD1 or TRBD2 (5 bases each). Trimming removed 7 bases at V and 0 bases at J, with 12 bases between. Germline CDR1 is SGHRS and CDR2 is YFSETQ. The CDR3 extends over 14 amino acids. The CDR3 coding sequence is TGCGCCAGCGCCTACCGGGACAGCACAGATACGCAGTATTTT. Protein: CASAYRDSTDTQYF.

This clonotype was counted many times. J is TRBJ1-2 and V is TRBV12-3 or TRBV12-4; no definite D call. The CDR3 is 13 amino acids. Deletions cut 1 base from V and 8 bases from J, with 11 bases between. The CDR3 is CASSLGLGEGYTF. CDR3 in DNA: TGTGCCAGCAGTTTAGGCCTCGGGGAGGGCTACACCTTC.

This chain connects TRBV7-2 to TRBJ2-5; TRBD2 agrees at 15 bases. J gave up 5 bases and V 2 bases, and 9 bases lay outside the gene matches. The CDR3 spans 18 residues. Germline loops: CDR1 SGHTA, CDR2 FQGNSA. CDR3 protein: CASSLSWTSGGARETQYF. For the CDR3, the DNA is TGTGCCAGCAGCTTATCGTGGACTAGCGGGGGGGCCAGGGAGACCCAGTACTTC.

This clonotype was observed many times. CDR3 sequence reads: CASSYSQGAGTQYF. The CDR3 DNA sequence: TGTGCCAGCAGTTACTCGCAAGGGGCAGGGACCCAGTACTTC. This sequence joins TRBV6-5 and TRBJ2-5, with a tentative D call TRBD1 (5 bases). CDR3 length: 14 amino acids. Trimming cost V 0 bases and J 7 bases, with 12 bases left between them. Germline V gene sequence: CDR1 MNHEY, CDR2 SVGAGI.

This clonotype was observed at least ten times. The chain is built from TRBV6-2 or TRBV6-3 and TRBJ1-5; 8 bases are a match to TRBD1. With 4 bases clipped from V and 6 bases from J, the junction kept 5 bases outside the gene matches. CDR1 and CDR2 from the germline V gene are MNHEY and SVGEGT. The CDR3 consists of 14 residues. In DNA form, the CDR3 reads TGTGCCAGCAGTTCAGGGGGCGCGGGTCAGCCCCAGCATTTT. Translating gives CASSSGGAGQPQHF.

This clonotype was picked up many times. The chain uses TRBV12-3 or TRBV12-4 and TRBJ1-1, with D maybe TRBD1 (6 bases). This CDR3 comprises 14 residues. V was cut by 6 bases and J by 2 bases, with 13 bases left in between. The CDR3 reads CASRDDRPNTEAFF. CDR3 sequence (DNA): TGTGCCAGCAGGGATGACAGGCCCAACACTGAAGCTTTCTTT.

This clonotype was seen ten or more times. V is TRBV29-1 and J is TRBJ2-4, with a tentative D call TRBD1 (6 bases). The CDR3 has 13 amino acids. Germline assignment: CDR1 SQVTM and CDR2 ANQGSEA. V lost 0 bases and J lost 5, with 8 bases in between. The CDR3 region has the DNA TGCAGCGTTGAAGACGGGACACAAAACATTCAGTACTTC. Translated: CSVEDGTQNIQYF. Looking up the rest from reference TRBV29-1 and TRBJ2-4 gives the full variable domain: SAVISQKPSRDICQRGTSLTIQCQVDSQVTMMFWYRQQPGQSLTLIATANQGSEATYESGFVIDKFPISRPNLTFSTLTVSNMSPEDSSIYLCSVEDGTQNIQYFGAGTRLSVL.

Many counts were recorded for this clonotype. J is TRBJ1-1 and V is TRBV9; no definite D call. V dropped 0 bases and J dropped 1 base, with 4 bases sitting between them. The length of the CDR3 is 13 residues. Germline V CDR1 and CDR2: SGDLS, YYNGEE. The CDR3 coding sequence is TGTGCCAGCAGCGTAGATGGGAACACTGAAGCTTTCTTT. It codes for CASSVDGNTEAFF.

This clonotype has at least ten counts. The V and J genes are TRBV7-2 and TRBJ1-5; D remains ambiguous. This CDR3 is built from 16 residues. The germline V gene has CDR1 SGHTA and CDR2 FQGNSA. V lost 5 bases, J lost 0 bases, and 14 bases lay in between. Here the CDR3 reads CASSPQGGYSNQPQHF. For the CDR3, the DNA is TGTGCCAGCAGCCCCCAAGGCGGGTATAGCAATCAGCCCCAGCATTTT.

This clonotype showed up many times. The chain links TRBV7-9 to TRBJ1-1; 7 bases fit TRBD1. Trimming cost V 5 bases and J 6 bases; bases outside gene matches: 6. This CDR3 is built from 13 residues. Germline V lookup: CDR1 SEHNR, CDR2 FQNEAQ (reference sequence). CDR3 nucleotides: TGTGCCAGCAGCACGACAGGGTTTTCTGAAGCTTTCTTT. Translated, it gives CASSTTGFSEAFF.

This clonotype was found many times. CDR3 sequence: CATSHFAPDRGAFF. Written as DNA, the CDR3 is TGTGCCACCAGCCACTTCGCCCCGGATCGTGGAGCTTTCTTT. The rearrangement links TRBV15 to TRBJ1-1; D is unresolved. Per the germline V gene, CDR1 is LNHNV and CDR2 is YYDKDF (reference sequence). Trimming took off 5 bases at V and 10 bases at J, with 20 bases between the two ends. The CDR3 consists of 14 residues.

In regard to this clonotype: A clone one base away is much larger, so this may be a read error. The gene calls are TRBV2 and TRBJ2-5; D assignment may be TRBD1 or TRBD2 (5 bases each). V was pared by 3 bases and J by 1 base, with 9 bases between. The CDR3 covers 14 residues. Germline V gene lookup returns CDR1 SNHLY and CDR2 FYNNEI. This CDR3 is CASSEGRSQETQYF. In DNA, the CDR3 is TGTGCCAGCAGTGAGGGACGGAGCCAAGAGACCCAGTACTTC.

The rearrangement uses TRBV18 and TRBJ1-1, with TRBD1 identical over 8 bases. Germline V gives CDR1 KGHSH, CDR2 LQKENI. The CDR3 loop spans 15 amino acids. Germline trimming cut 2 bases from V and 5 bases from J; bases unmatched to any gene: 7. This CDR3 is CASSPVRQGRTEAFF. The DNA of the CDR3 is TGTGCCAGCTCACCAGTTAGACAGGGGAGGACTGAAGCTTTCTTT.

This clonotype was picked up many times. This chain links TRBV20-1 with TRBJ1-4; no clear D gene. Germline assignment: CDR1 DFQATT and CDR2 SNEGSKA (reference sequence). The CDR3 runs 14 residues. Trimming removed 2 bases from V and 0 bases from J, with 7 bases in between. The CDR3 region is CSARPPATNEKLFF. The CDR3 coding sequence is TGCAGTGCTAGACCCCCTGCAACTAATGAAAAACTGTTTTTT.

The sample holds many counts of this clonotype. This sequence joins TRBV18 and TRBJ1-6; D ambiguous. Germline values: CDR1 KGHSH, CDR2 LQKENI. This CDR3 has 12 amino acids. V dropped 6 bases and J dropped 8 bases, with 8 bases sitting between them. CDR3 protein: CASSLQDSPLHF. In DNA form, the CDR3 reads TGTGCCAGCTCTCTTCAAGATTCACCCCTCCACTTT.

This clonotype appeared many times. V gene TRBV12-3 or TRBV12-4 combines with J gene TRBJ2-7, with 10 bases aligning to TRBD1. With 1 base clipped from V and 6 bases from J, the junction kept 6 bases outside the gene matches. The CDR3 has 15 residues. The CDR3 DNA reads as TGTGCCAGCAGTTTAGTTGGACAGGGGGTTGGCGAGCAGTACTTC. Its translation: CASSLVGQGVGEQYF.

The chain links TRBV4-2 to TRBJ2-7; no clear D gene. Germline CDR1 and CDR2: LGHNA and YNFKEQ. Trimming removed 1 base from V and 2 bases from J, with 9 bases in between. The length of the CDR3 is 14 residues. CDR3 sequence reads: CASSQGMGTYEQYF. The CDR3 DNA reads as TGTGCCAGCAGCCAAGGAATGGGGACCTACGAGCAGTACTTC.

This clonotype was seen ten or more times. V usage is TRBV2 and J usage is TRBJ2-7, with D possibly being TRBD1 (5 bases). Germline loops: CDR1 SNHLY, CDR2 FYNNEI. Between the trimmed V and J ends, which lost 8 bases and 7 bases, there was a span of 15 bases. The CDR3 runs to 12 residues. The CDR3 DNA is TGTGCCAGCTCCCTGGGGCGTTTGGAGCAGTACTTC. It is translated as CASSLGRLEQYF.

This clonotype was seen a few times. The J gene is TRBJ2-5, the V gene TRBV28; 14 nucleotides match TRBD2. V gave up 4 bases and J gave up 5 bases; unmatched junction bases: 21. This CDR3 is built from 21 residues. CDR1 and CDR2 (germline): MDHEN, SYDVKM. CDR3 sequence reads: CASSSPEVLRTSGGRTETQYF. The CDR3 nucleotides are TGTGCCAGCAGTTCTCCCGAGGTCCTCCGGACTAGCGGGGGGAGAACCGAGACCCAGTACTTC.

This clonotype appeared many times. V usage is TRBV7-9 and J usage is TRBJ1-2; TRBD1 might be the D (5 bases). V lost 10 bases and J lost 6, with 15 bases in between. The CDR3 runs 12 residues. Germline CDR1 is SEHNR and CDR2 is FQNEAQ (reference sequence). CDR3 in amino acids: CATDLGGNGYTF. CDR3 nucleotides: TGTGCCACCGATCTGGGGGGGAATGGCTACACCTTC.

This clonotype showed up many times. This chain connects TRBV7-2 to TRBJ2-7; possibly TRBD1 for D (5 bases). V was trimmed by 4 bases and J by 3 bases, leaving 7 bases between them. The CDR3 length is 12 residues. CDR1 and CDR2 from the germline V gene are SGHTA and FQGNSA. The CDR3 here is CASSWTNYEQYF. The CDR3 DNA reads TGTGCCAGCAGCTGGACAAACTACGAGCAGTACTTC.

Worth noting for this clonotype: A clone one base away is much larger, so this may be a read error. This chain connects TRBV29-1 to TRBJ1-1; D unresolved. The germline gives CDR1 SQVTM, CDR2 ANQGSEA. The CDR3 runs 11 residues. V lost 3 bases and J lost 10, with 12 bases in between. CDR3 loop: CSVDSSEVAFF. In nucleotides, the CDR3 is TGCAGCGTTGACAGCTCCGAAGTAGCTTTCTTT.

This clonotype was seen at least ten times. The chain joins TRBV7-2 to TRBJ2-4; D call uncertain. This CDR3 region has 17 residues. Deletions cut 3 bases from V and 3 bases from J, with 18 bases between. CDR1 is SGHTA, CDR2 FQGNSA, per germline. CDR3 sequence (DNA): TGTGCCAGCAGCTTTCTAAGCAGCAGGAATGGCAAAAACATTCAGTACTTC. It specifies CASSFLSSRNGKNIQYF. Looking up the rest from reference TRBV7-2 and TRBJ2-4 gives the full variable domain: GAGVSQSPSNKVTEKGKDVELRCDPISGHTALYWYRQSLGQGLEFLIYFQGNSAPDKSGLPSDRFSAERTGGSVSTLTIQRTQQEDSAVYLCASSFLSSRNGKNIQYFGAGTRLSVL.

This clonotype was observed many times. J is TRBJ2-1 and V is TRBV5-1; 8 nucleotides align to TRBD2. J was trimmed by 8 bases and V by 0 bases; bases with no gene match: 7. The CDR3 extends over 15 amino acids. Germline values: CDR1 SGHRS, CDR2 YFSETQ. CDR3 amino acids: CASSLAVGGAYEQFF. CDR3 sequence (DNA): TGCGCCAGCAGCTTGGCCGTCGGGGGGGCGTATGAGCAGTTCTTC.

There are many counts of this clonotype. The chain is built from TRBV12-3 or TRBV12-4 and TRBJ1-2; D is undetermined. CDR3 length equals 15 residues. V dropped 10 bases and J dropped 2 bases, with 20 bases sitting between them. The CDR3 loop is CATLGGESLNYGYTF. CDR3 in DNA: TGTGCCACCTTGGGTGGGGAGTCCCTCAACTATGGCTACACCTTC.